The 30 T cell receptor beta chains in this list originate from one sample, sequenced in a study of monozygotic twins with inflammatory bowel disease. TCRdb reprocessed the 5' RACE reads and keeps a single row for each CDR3 protein, giving no DNA. Recorded for this sample: about 140,000 distinct CDR3 sequences. Material for sequencing was blood. These receptors all come from a human donor with ulcerative colitis or Crohn's disease, or a healthy co-twin of an affected twin (not recorded which).

The chain uses TRBV15 and TRBJ2-3. Germline V lookup: CDR1 LNHNV, CDR2 YYDKDF (reference sequence). The CDR3 sequence is 13 residues long. Here the CDR3 reads CATSRDHPSTQYF. Using reference TRBV15 and TRBJ2-3 for the parts outside the CDR3, the full variable domain is DAMVIQNPRYQVTQFGKPVTLSCSQTLNHNVMYWYQQKSSQAPKLLFHYYDKDFNNEADTPDNFQSRRPNTSFCFLDIRSPGLGDTAMYLCATSRDHPSTQYFGPGTRLTVL.

J is TRBJ2-3 and V is TRBV28. Germline V CDR1 and CDR2: MDHEN, SYDVKM. The CDR3 length is 14 residues. The CDR3: CASSLSGEAATQYF.

This chain joins TRBV9 and TRBJ2-7; TCRdb's D call, TRBD1, is unchecked because there is no DNA. The CDR3 is 13 amino acids. Germline lookup yields CDR1 SGDLS and CDR2 YYNGEE. CDR3 loop: CASSAWGDHEQYF. The entire variable domain, with the rest obtained from reference TRBV9 and TRBJ2-7, is as follows: DSGVTQTPKHLITATGQRVTLRCSPRSGDLSVYWYQQSLDQGLQFLIQYYNGEERAKGNILERFSAQQFPDLHSELNLSSLELGDSALYFCASSAWGDHEQYFGPGTRLTVT.

This chain links TRBV6-5 with TRBJ2-3; the TRBD2 assignment by TCRdb is unverifiable without DNA. The CDR3 is 16 amino acids. From germline, CDR1 is MNHEY and CDR2 SVGAGI. The CDR3 here is CASSYRTSGSTDTQYF.

The chain recombines TRBV24-1 with TRBJ2-1; TCRdb's D gene call, TRBD2, goes unchecked for lack of DNA. Germline CDR1 KGHDR, CDR2 SFDVKD. The CDR3 is made up of 16 amino acids. CDR3 protein: CATSDFGTSGHNEQFF.

This chain connects TRBV27 to TRBJ1-1; TCRdb lists TRBD1, though no DNA is available to test this call. Germline V lookup: CDR1 MNHEY, CDR2 SMNVEV (reference sequence). The CDR3 spans 14 residues. CDR3 in amino acids: CASSKDRGRTEAFF.

The chain joins TRBV29-1 to TRBJ2-4; TCRdb's D gene call, TRBD1, goes unchecked for lack of DNA. The CDR3 loop spans 15 amino acids. Germline V gene lookup returns CDR1 SQVTM and CDR2 ANQGSEA. CDR3 loop: CSVHFRGTTKNIQYF.

V is TRBV18 and J is TRBJ2-3; TCRdb picks TRBD2, but there is no DNA to check that call. The CDR3 extends over 14 amino acids. Germline V gene data show CDR1 as KGHSH and CDR2 as LQKENI. The CDR3 loop is CASSRQGGFDTQYF.

This chain links TRBV7-3 with TRBJ1-4; TCRdb designates TRBD1, a call that cannot be tested without DNA. The CDR3 is 15 residues long. From germline, CDR1 is SGHTA and CDR2 FQGTGA. The CDR3 protein is CASSLSLGRGEKLFF.

This chain connects TRBV7-3 to TRBJ1-1; TCRdb returns TRBD1, unconfirmable since there is no DNA. The length of the CDR3 is 15 residues. In germline, CDR1 is SGHTA, CDR2 FQGTGA. CDR3 region: CASSSQGNWNTEAFF.

The chain carries TRBV28 and TRBJ2-7; the D gene TCRdb calls, TRBD2, cannot be checked with no DNA. CDR1 is MDHEN, CDR2 SYDVKM, per germline. The CDR3 has 13 residues. The CDR3 loop reads CAIRRTFSYEQYF.

CDR3 region: CASSLPSYNEQFF. The chain links TRBV28 to TRBJ2-1. The CDR3 runs 13 residues. Germline assignment: CDR1 MDHEN and CDR2 SYDVKM.

V gene TRBV23-1 combines with J gene TRBJ2-3. TRBV23-1 qualifies as an ORF whose function is uncertain. This CDR3 comprises 18 residues. The CDR3 reads CASSHRLKRNSMEDTQYF.

This chain connects TRBV27 to TRBJ2-7; absent DNA, TCRdb's TRBD1 call cannot be checked. The germline gives CDR1 MNHEY, CDR2 SMNVEV (reference sequence). The CDR3 is 15 amino acids. The chain's CDR3 is CASSLATPGAYEQYF.

The chain couples TRBV11-3 to TRBJ2-3; lacking DNA, the TRBD1 call made by TCRdb goes unchecked. Germline V gives CDR1 SGHNT, CDR2 YENEEA. CDR3 length: 15 amino acids. The CDR3 sequence: CASSLSPVLGDTQYF.

The gene calls are TRBV20-1 and TRBJ2-1. Germline-derived CDR1 and CDR2 are DFQATT and SNEGSKA (reference sequence). The CDR3 is 17 amino acids. The CDR3 is CSARDPKSGSPNNEQFF.

The CDR3 is CATSRDQANNEQFF. The V gene is TRBV15, the J gene TRBJ2-1. Germline V gene sequence: CDR1 LNHNV, CDR2 YYDKDF (reference sequence). CDR3 size: 14 residues.

The chain links TRBV4-2 to TRBJ1-5; TCRdb calls TRBD1, which cannot be checked without DNA. Germline assignment: CDR1 LGHNA and CDR2 YNFKEQ. This CDR3 has 16 amino acids. CDR3 amino acids: CASSPIRDRGNQPQHF.

V is TRBV21-1 and J is TRBJ1-5. TRBV21-1 is termed a pseudogene. This CDR3 is built from 15 residues. CDR3 in amino acids: CASSSPPRSNQPQHF.

This chain links TRBV30 with TRBJ1-1. The V gene's germline CDR1 is GTSNPN and CDR2 SVGIG (reference sequence). This CDR3 is 13 amino acids long. The CDR3 loop is CAWSVRMGTEAFF.

J is TRBJ2-7 and V is TRBV4-1; absent DNA, TCRdb's TRBD2 call cannot be checked. Germline V CDR1 and CDR2: MGHRA, YSYEKL. The CDR3 runs to 16 residues. CDR3 in amino acids: CASSWVGTGVYYEQYF.

CDR3 amino acids: CATSAGNQPQHF. This chain links TRBV24-1 with TRBJ1-5. Germline V lookup: CDR1 KGHDR, CDR2 SFDVKD. This CDR3 comprises 12 residues.

The genes are TRBV15 and TRBJ1-4; TCRdb gives TRBD1 as the D gene, but with no DNA this cannot be confirmed. CDR1 LNHNV and CDR2 YYDKDF come from the germline V gene (reference sequence). The CDR3 extends over 15 amino acids. The CDR3 sequence is CATSNRQGVNEKLFF.

CDR3 amino acids: CSVENRGKTQYF. The chain couples TRBV29-1 to TRBJ2-5; TCRdb indicates TRBD1, and absent DNA this call remains unverified. From germline, CDR1 is SQVTM and CDR2 ANQGSEA. The length of the CDR3 is 12 residues. The whole variable domain, remainder taken from reference TRBV29-1 and TRBJ2-5, is SAVISQKPSRDICQRGTSLTIQCQVDSQVTMMFWYRQQPGQSLTLIATANQGSEATYESGFVIDKFPISRPNLTFSTLTVSNMSPEDSSIYLCSVENRGKTQYFGPGTRLLVL.

The V gene is TRBV7-9, the J gene TRBJ1-4. CDR3 length equals 15 residues. In germline, CDR1 is SEHNR, CDR2 FQNEAQ (reference sequence). This CDR3 reads CASSSPQSTNEKLFF.

The chain joins TRBV7-9 to TRBJ1-1; TCRdb returns TRBD1, unconfirmable since there is no DNA. Germline V gene lookup returns CDR1 SEHNR and CDR2 FQNEAQ (reference sequence). The CDR3 is 15 residues long. The CDR3 loop reads CASRVIRGRDTEAFF.

V and J are TRBV19 and TRBJ2-3. This CDR3 is 15 amino acids long. Germline V gives CDR1 LNHDA, CDR2 SQIVND (reference sequence). The CDR3: CASSRQVSSTDTQYF.

The chain joins TRBV6-5 to TRBJ1-5. The length of the CDR3 is 17 residues. From germline, CDR1 is MNHEY and CDR2 SVGAGI. CDR3 amino acids: CASSSGGGFASDQPQHF.

The CDR3 is CASSSLGRFPSTDTQYF. The chain combines TRBV7-2 with TRBJ2-3; with no DNA, the TCRdb D assignment of TRBD1 cannot be verified. This CDR3 is 17 amino acids long. Germline CDR1 is SGHTA and CDR2 is FQGNSA. Filled out from reference TRBV7-2 and TRBJ2-3, the complete variable domain reads GAGVSQSPSNKVTEKGKDVELRCDPISGHTALYWYRQSLGQGLEFLIYFQGNSAPDKSGLPSDRFSAERTGGSVSTLTIQRTQQEDSAVYLCASSSLGRFPSTDTQYFGPGTRLTVL.

The V gene is TRBV4-2, the J gene TRBJ1-4; TCRdb lists TRBD1, though no DNA is available to test this call. CDR1 and CDR2 from the germline V gene are LGHNA and YNFKEQ. The CDR3 spans 17 residues. Here the CDR3 reads CASSQRGQGAINEKLFF.